The rows below give T cell receptor beta chains drawn from one sample of a study of blood T cell repertoires in COVID-19. Clones were sequenced by immunoSEQ multiplex PCR, and TCRdb holds only the in-frame ones, with some missing. The data contain around 60,000 clones, around 83% of them singletons. The sequencing sample was made of peripheral blood. These receptors came from a woman aged 80 or older with acute or convalescent COVID-19. CDR3s include the opening cysteine and the closing phenylalanine or tryptophan. The order of the fields is J gene, D gene, V gene, clone size, CDR3 protein, CDR3 DNA. A D gene is named only where the DNA matches it firmly. Only some rows state a clone size, as once, few, many or a class for expanded clones.

>TRBJ2-2|.|TRBV29-1|.
CSGRDTGELFF
TGCAGCGGACGGGACACCGGGGAGCTGTTTTTT
>TRBJ1-3|.|TRBV19|.
CASSIAGIGNTIYF
TGTGCCAGTAGTATTGCAGGGATTGGAAACACCATATATTTT
>TRBJ1-6|.|TRBV6-5|.
CASSSHTQDTNSPLHF
TGTGCCAGCAGTTCTCATACTCAAGACACGAATTCACCCCTCCACTTT
>TRBJ2-7|TRBD2|TRBV11-2|.
CASSLTIKTSGLTYEQYF
TGTGCCAGCAGCCTGACAATCAAGACTAGCGGGCTTACCTACGAGCAGTACTTC
>TRBJ1-3|.|TRBV2|.
CASSGPRGNSGNTIYF
TGTGCCAGCAGTGGCCCTCGGGGGAACTCTGGAAACACCATATATTTT
>TRBJ2-2|.|TRBV7-2|once
CASSPAGGELFF
TGTGCCAGCAGCCCCGCCGGCGGGGAGCTGTTTTTT
>TRBJ2-3|.|TRBV5-1|.
CASSPGAGSTDTQYF
TGCGCCAGCAGCCCTGGGGCAGGGAGCACAGATACGCAGTATTTT
>TRBJ1-5|TRBD1|TRBV27|.
CASSHGTGNQPQHF
TGTGCCAGCAGTCACGGGACAGGGAATCAGCCCCAGCATTTT
>TRBJ1-2|TRBD1|TRBV6-5|few
CAEGQGGPYGYTF
TGTGCCGAGGGACAGGGGGGCCCCTATGGCTACACCTTC
>TRBJ2-5|.|TRBV6-1|.
CASSVASGQGGETQYF
TGTGCCAGCAGTGTTGCTAGCGGACAGGGAGGAGAGACCCAGTACTTC
>TRBJ2-3|TRBD1|TRBV5-5|.
CASSFGRDRGTNTDTQYF
TGTGCCAGCAGCTTTGGTAGGGACAGGGGAACGAACACAGATACGCAGTATTTT
>TRBJ2-1|TRBD2|TRBV6-4|.
CASSSGRGVFNEQFF
TGTGCCAGCAGTAGCGGGAGAGGGGTGTTCAATGAGCAGTTCTTC
>TRBJ2-2|.|TRBV19|.
CASSRGNANTGELFF
TGTGCCAGTAGTAGAGGGAACGCGAACACCGGGGAGCTGTTTTTT
>TRBJ2-1|TRBD2|TRBV7-6|.
CASSSIPGTSNEQFF
TGTGCCAGCAGCTCAATCCCCGGGACTAGCAATGAGCAGTTCTTC
>TRBJ2-5|.|TRBV19|.
CASSIGGKETQYF
TGTGCCAGTAGTATAGGGGGCAAAGAGACCCAGTACTTC
>TRBJ2-7|TRBD2|TRBV6-2/TRBV6-3|.
CASSFTSGGYEQYF
TGTGCCAGCAGCTTCACTAGCGGGGGCTACGAGCAGTACTTC
>TRBJ2-1|TRBD2|TRBV24-1|.
CATSGPGLAGEQFF
TGTGCCACCAGTGGCCCGGGACTAGCGGGTGAGCAGTTCTTC
>TRBJ2-7|TRBD1|TRBV4-1|.
CASSQGGGEGYEQYF
TGCGCCAGCAGCCAAGGAGGGGGCGAAGGCTACGAGCAGTACTTC
>TRBJ2-2|.|TRBV6-5|.
CASSYGLGATGELFF
TGTGCCAGCAGTTACGGGCTGGGGGCTACCGGGGAGCTGTTTTTT
>TRBJ1-2|TRBD1|TRBV27|.
CASSRPGQGARGYTF
TGTGCCAGCAGTCGGCCGGGACAGGGGGCGCGGGGCTACACCTTC
>TRBJ2-6|.|TRBV19|.
CASSIGGGSGANVLTF
TGTGCCAGTAGTATCGGGGGAGGCTCTGGGGCCAACGTCCTGACTTTC
>TRBJ1-6|.|TRBV6-1|.
CASREQGRRANSPLHF
TGTGCCAGCAGAGAACAGGGACGGAGGGCTAATTCACCCCTCCACTTT
>TRBJ2-1|TRBD2|TRBV11-2|.
CASSFAGGGSYNEQFF
TGTGCCAGCAGCTTCGCCGGGGGGGGCTCCTACAATGAGCAGTTCTTC
>TRBJ1-3|TRBD1|TRBV7-8|once
CASSLADRAGNTIYF
TGTGCCAGCAGCTTAGCGGACAGGGCTGGAAACACCATATATTTT
>TRBJ2-7|TRBD1|TRBV5-1|.
CASSEGQGIIEQYF
TGCGCCAGCAGCGAGGGACAGGGGATCATCGAGCAGTACTTC
>TRBJ2-7|TRBD1|TRBV4-1|once
CASSPGTGRNEQYF
TGCGCCAGCAGTCCCGGGACAGGACGGAACGAGCAGTACTTC
>TRBJ1-6|TRBD1|TRBV9|few
CASSQFGQGSSYNSPLHF
TGTGCCAGCAGTCAATTTGGACAGGGGAGCTCCTATAATTCACCCCTCCACTTT
>TRBJ1-5|.|TRBV2|.
CASREMGRESQHF
TGTGCCAGCAGAGAAATGGGGCGGGAATCCCAGCATTTT
>TRBJ1-1|.|TRBV4-2|.
CASSQDRGTEAFF
TGTGCCAGCAGCCAAGACAGAGGCACTGAAGCTTTCTTT
>TRBJ2-7|.|TRBV12-3/TRBV12-4|.
CASTQGLYEQYF
TGTGCCAGCACCCAGGGACTCTACGAGCAGTACTTC
>TRBJ2-7|TRBD2|TRBV15|.
CATSGGDSSGYEQYF
TGTGCCACCAGCGGGGGGGACTCCTCGGGATACGAGCAGTACTTC
>TRBJ2-3|TRBD2|TRBV18|.
CASSVTSGGASDTQYF
TGTGCCAGCTCAGTTACTAGCGGGGGGGCCTCAGATACGCAGTATTTT
>TRBJ2-7|TRBD2|TRBV6-1|.
CASSEGFTSGTYEQYF
TGTGCCAGCAGTGAAGGTTTCACTAGCGGTACCTACGAGCAGTACTTC
>TRBJ2-2|.|TRBV24-1|.
CATSDFASGLSTGELFF
TGTGCCACCAGTGATTTTGCCAGCGGGCTATCCACCGGGGAGCTGTTTTTT
>TRBJ2-5|TRBD2|TRBV5-1|.
CASSLAPETSEETQYF
TGCGCCAGCAGCTTGGCACCTGAGACTAGCGAAGAGACCCAGTACTTC
>TRBJ2-6|.|TRBV30|.
CAWSAGEGANVLTF
TGTGCCTGGAGTGCAGGGGAAGGGGCCAACGTCCTGACTTTC
>TRBJ1-2|.|TRBV2|.
CASSQSGGVGYTF
TGTGCTTCATCCCAGAGCGGTGGGGTTGGCTACACCTTC
>TRBJ2-7|.|TRBV2|.
CASKGTSPYEQYF
TGTGCCAGCAAAGGGACAAGCCCCTACGAGCAGTACTTC
>TRBJ2-2|TRBD2|TRBV7-6|.
CASSPGLAGGGELFF
TGTGCCAGCAGCCCGGGACTAGCGGGAGGAGGGGAGCTGTTTTTT
>TRBJ2-7|TRBD1|TRBV3-1/TRBV3-2|.
CASSPRDRENEQYF
TGTGCCAGCAGCCCCCGGGACAGGGAGAACGAGCAGTACTTC
>TRBJ2-5|TRBD2|TRBV5-1|once
CASSLGLAGGGETQYF
TGCGCCAGCAGCTTGGGTCTAGCGGGAGGGGGAGAGACCCAGTACTTC
>TRBJ1-6|.|TRBV4-3|.
CASSQADHSPLHF
TGCGCCAGCAGCCAAGCAGATCATTCACCCCTCCACTTT
>TRBJ2-7|TRBD2|TRBV30|.
CAWRTGGGGTSFYEQYF
TGTGCCTGGAGGACGGGGGGGGGCGGAACCTCCTTCTACGAGCAGTACTTC
>TRBJ2-7|.|TRBV3-1/TRBV3-2|.
CASSQDRRSVPSWEQYF
TGTGCCAGCAGCCAAGATCGGAGGTCAGTCCCCTCCTGGGAGCAGTACTTC
>TRBJ2-5|.|TRBV7-9|.
CASSLAASAQETQYF
TGTGCCAGCAGCTTAGCGGCTAGCGCCCAAGAGACCCAGTACTTC
>TRBJ2-1|TRBD1|TRBV6-5|.
CASLWTGDNEQFF
TGTGCCAGCCTATGGACAGGGGACAATGAGCAGTTCTTC